These 32 T cell receptor beta chains were sequenced from one sample in a study of tumor-infiltrating lymphocytes in oesophageal squamous cell carcinoma. TCRdb ran MiXCR on the PCR reads and lists one entry per CDR3 protein. The sample holds about 20,000 distinct CDR3 sequences, approximately 40% seen once. What was sequenced was normal esophageal tissue next to the tumor. The receptors here all came from a male donor with esophageal squamous cell carcinoma.

This clonotype was observed at least ten times. The rearrangement joins TRBV12-3 or TRBV12-4 to TRBJ1-1, with D perhaps matching TRBD1 (5 bases). The CDR3 extends over 15 amino acids. Trimming cost V 6 bases and J 0 bases, with 14 bases left between them. The CDR3 loop is CASRPKGKMNTEAFF. In nucleotides, the CDR3 is TGTGCCAGCAGACCTAAGGGGAAAATGAACACTGAAGCTTTCTTT.

Of note for this clonotype: Here the CDR3 omits its conserved ending phenylalanine or tryptophan, so a read error is the likely source. The DNA is left out, because the CDR3 cannot be placed on it with certainty; the CDR3 is given as TCRdb lists it. The V and J genes are TRBV7-9 and TRBJ2-5; the table gives TRBD2 as D, unverified against the DNA. The germline V gene encodes CDR1 SEHNR and CDR2 FQNEAQ (reference sequence). The CDR3 sequence runs 16 residues, both termini included. The CDR3: CASSLDHANYGYTFGS.

The chain uses TRBV7-8 and TRBJ2-4; no clear D gene. In germline, CDR1 is SGHVS, CDR2 FQNEAQ. There are 15 residues in the CDR3. The V end was cut by 0 bases, the J end by 1 base, with 7 bases between. CDR3 in DNA: TGTGCCAGCAGCTTAGCTCTACAGGCCAAAAACATTCAGTACTTC. Its translation: CASSLALQAKNIQYF.

With regard to this clonotype: A clone one base away is much larger, so this may be a read error. This chain uses TRBV11-2 with TRBJ2-7; D may be TRBD1 or TRBD2 (5 bases each). The CDR3 runs to 14 residues. Germline V gene data show CDR1 as SGHAT and CDR2 as FQNNGV. Trimming took off 0 bases at V and 7 bases at J, with 13 bases between the two ends. The CDR3 coding sequence is TGTGCCAGCAGCTTAGAAGGGGCGGGTCTTGAGCAGTACTTC. It yields the protein CASSLEGAGLEQYF. The full variable domain, with the rest looked up from reference TRBV11-2 and TRBJ2-7, is EAGVAQSPRYKIIEKRQSVAFWCNPISGHATLYWYQQILGQGPKLLIQFQNNGVVDDSQLPKDRFSAERLKGVDSTLKIQPAKLEDSAVYLCASSLEGAGLEQYFGPGTRLTVT.

V usage is TRBV15 and J usage is TRBJ2-3; 11 bases align to TRBD2. CDR3 size: 17 residues. V lost 0 bases and J lost 2; bases outside the gene matches: 4. Germline CDR1 and CDR2: LNHNV and YYDKDF (reference sequence). CDR3 DNA sequence: TGTGCCACCAGCAGAGATCGACTAGCGGGGAACACAGATACGCAGTATTTT. Translation: CATSRDRLAGNTDTQYF. Using reference TRBV15 and TRBJ2-3 for the parts outside the CDR3, the full variable domain is DAMVIQNPRYQVTQFGKPVTLSCSQTLNHNVMYWYQQKSSQAPKLLFHYYDKDFNNEADTPDNFQSRRPNTSFCFLDIRSPGLGDTAMYLCATSRDRLAGNTDTQYFGPGTRLTVL.

This chain uses TRBV28 with TRBJ1-1; 8 bases fit TRBD1. Trimming cost V 6 bases and J 11 bases; bases outside gene matches: 8. The CDR3 runs 12 residues. Germline V lookup: CDR1 MDHEN, CDR2 SYDVKM. The CDR3 region has the DNA TGTGCCAGCAGAGACAGGGGCGTGGGGGCTTTCTTT. Amino acids: CASRDRGVGAFF.

This clonotype has at least ten counts. The V gene is TRBV28, the J gene TRBJ2-7, with 8 bases matching TRBD1. Germline CDR1 and CDR2: MDHEN and SYDVKM. This CDR3 is built from 15 residues. The V and J ends lost 7 bases and 0 bases, in that order; junction bases with no gene match: 8. The CDR3 DNA is TGTGCCAGCACCTTGACAGGGGCTAGCTCCTACGAGCAGTACTTC. Translating it yields CASTLTGASSYEQYF.

Details on this clonotype: The conserved phenylalanine or tryptophan is not found at the CDR3 terminus, so this likely reflects a read error. The DNA is left out, because the CDR3 cannot be placed on it with certainty; the CDR3 is given as TCRdb lists it. The genes are TRBV7-3 and TRBJ2-7. The CDR3 has 15 residues if both end residues are counted. The V gene's germline CDR1 is SGHTA and CDR2 FQGTGA. The CDR3 region is CASSPGVNYGYTFGS.

This clonotype came up many times. The CDR3 carries no conserved terminal phenylalanine or tryptophan, so it likely arises from a read error. The limits of the CDR3 on the DNA are not certain, so only TCRdb's listed CDR3 is given. V usage is TRBV11-3 and J usage is TRBJ2-6; the listed D gene, TRBD1, was not tested against the DNA. Both ends counted, the CDR3 spans 9 residues. CDR1 SGHNT and CDR2 YENEEA come from the germline V gene. The CDR3 loop reads CASSRVTGQ.

This chain connects TRBV6-4 to TRBJ2-2; a possible D gene is TRBD1 (6 bases). The V gene lost 3 bases and the J gene lost 6 bases, with 11 bases spanning the gap. This CDR3 contains 14 residues. Per the germline V gene, CDR1 is MRHNA and CDR2 is SNTAGT. The CDR3 DNA reads TGTGCCAGCAGTGAGAAGGGGGTCTCCGGGGAGCTGTTTTTT. It is translated as CASSEKGVSGELFF.

By sample share, this clonotype is medium-sized. This CDR3 reads CASRGVAGEAVAKNIQYF. The CDR3 nucleotides read TGTGCCAGCAGAGGAGTGGCAGGGGAGGCGGTAGCCAAAAACATTCAGTACTTC. This chain connects TRBV6-1 to TRBJ2-4; D is tentatively TRBD1 or TRBD2 (6 bases each). Germline V CDR1 and CDR2: MNHNS, SASEGT. There are 18 residues in the CDR3. The germline V and J ends were trimmed by 6 bases and 0 bases, with 21 bases remaining between them.

In its sample, this clonotype was seen many times. No conserved phenylalanine or tryptophan is present at the end of the CDR3, so a read error is the likely explanation. The limits of the CDR3 on the DNA are not certain, so only TCRdb's listed CDR3 is given. V is TRBV7-9 and J is TRBJ2-7; the tabulated D call, TRBD1, remains unverified against the DNA. The CDR3 has 16 residues if both end residues are counted. Germline V gene lookup returns CDR1 SEHNR and CDR2 FQNEAQ (reference sequence). The chain's CDR3 is CASSLDTGIGGYTFGS.

About this clonotype itself: The CDR3 does not close with the conserved phenylalanine or tryptophan, likely indicating a read error. The limits of the CDR3 on the DNA are not certain, so only TCRdb's listed CDR3 is given. This sequence joins TRBV18 and TRBJ2-7. Germline V lookup: CDR1 KGHSH, CDR2 LQKENI. The CDR3 length equals 14 residues, ends included. The CDR3 here is CASSLGSEGYTFGS.

In this sample, this clonotype turned up many times. CDR3 in DNA: TGCGCCAGCAGCTTGGATGGAGTCTCCTACAATGAGCAGTTCTTC. It encodes CASSLDGVSYNEQFF. V usage is TRBV5-1 and J usage is TRBJ2-1; D unclear. With 0 bases removed from V and 0 bases from J, the gap between germline ends came to 7 bases. Germline CDR1 reads SGHRS; CDR2 reads YFSETQ. The CDR3 is 15 residues long.

V gene TRBV5-1 combines with J gene TRBJ1-1, with TRBD1 as a possible D gene (6 bases). Germline CDR1 is SGHRS and CDR2 is YFSETQ. With 4 bases removed from V and 3 bases from J, the gap between germline ends came to 22 bases. CDR3 length: 17 residues. This CDR3 reads CASSTRDGGLIDTEAFF. DNA for the CDR3: TGCGCCAGCAGCACGAGGGACGGGGGGCTTATAGACACTGAAGCTTTCTTT.

This chain links TRBV6-5 with TRBJ2-7, with D unclear. The germline gives CDR1 MNHEY, CDR2 SVGAGI. Trimming removed 4 bases from V and 7 bases from J, with 17 bases in between. The CDR3 contains 14 residues. The CDR3 bases are TGTGCCAGCAGTTGGTCCAGCTCCTACAATGAGCAGTACTTC. Its translation: CASSWSSSYNEQYF.

This clonotype was counted ten times or more. The V and J genes are TRBV6-1 and TRBJ2-1, with unresolved D. This CDR3 is built from 11 residues. The germline V gene has CDR1 MNHNS and CDR2 SASEGT. The V and J ends lost 7 bases and 4 bases respectively, with 5 bases between them. CDR3 sequence reads: CASTQYNEQFF. DNA for the CDR3: TGTGCCAGCACCCAATACAATGAGCAGTTCTTC.

Worth noting for this clonotype: Likely a read error: the CDR3 ends without its conserved phenylalanine or tryptophan. The DNA is left out, because the CDR3 cannot be placed on it with certainty; the CDR3 is given as TCRdb lists it. The chain carries TRBV12-3 or TRBV12-4 and TRBJ2-3; TRBD1 was called by the table and not checked on the DNA. The CDR3 has 16 residues if both end residues are counted. The CDR3 region is CASILGGILNEQFFGP.

At least ten counts were recorded for this clonotype. The chain links TRBV6-6 to TRBJ1-2, with D possibly being TRBD1 (5 bases). V dropped 2 bases and J dropped 4 bases, with 14 bases sitting between them. The germline V gene encodes CDR1 MNHNY and CDR2 SVGAGI (reference sequence). There are 15 residues in the CDR3. In nucleotides, the CDR3 is TGTGCCAGCAGTTACGTTGGGGTCGGGGCCTATGGCTACACCTTC. Protein: CASSYVGVGAYGYTF.

To note about this clonotype: This may stem from a read error, because a much larger clone lies one nucleotide away. This chain connects TRBV14 to TRBJ2-3; D uncertain. The better agreement between TRBJ2-7 and the DNA end casts doubt on the J call. The CDR3 loop spans 15 amino acids. The germline V gene has CDR1 SGHDN and CDR2 FVKESK. CDR3 in DNA: TGTGCCAGCAGCCAAGAAAGGAGCAGGAGAGGTGAGCAGTACTTC. It encodes CASSQERSRRGEQYF.

The chain recombines TRBV7-9 with TRBJ2-5, with a weak D call TRBD2 (6 bases). The end of the DNA is better explained by TRBJ2-7, so the J call may be wrong. CDR1 and CDR2 from the germline V gene are SEHNR and FQNEAQ (reference sequence). This CDR3 is built from 14 residues. The CDR3 DNA sequence: TGTGCCAGCAGCTTAGGTGGAGGGTTGGACGAGCAGTACTTC. Protein: CASSLGGGLDEQYF.

The chain combines TRBV6-2 or TRBV6-3 with TRBJ2-7, with 7 bases identical to TRBD1. The CDR3 runs 12 residues. V lost 2 bases to trimming and J lost 12 bases; unmatched junction nucleotides: 7. Germline CDR1 reads MNHEY; CDR2 reads SVGEGT. CDR3 loop: CASSYPRQGWYF. The CDR3 bases are TGTGCCAGCAGTTACCCCCGACAGGGTTGGTACTTC.

Notes on this clonotype: The junction differs from germline at one of its ends, possibly a read error. V and J are TRBV7-6 and TRBJ2-1; 9 bases agree with TRBD2. Germline CDR1 is SGHVS and CDR2 is FNYEAQ. This CDR3 spans 16 amino acids. For the CDR3, the DNA is TGTGCTAGCAGCTTAGCGGGGGCTAGCGGGGTTGATGAGCAGTTCTTC. This encodes CASSLAGASGVDEQFF.

V usage is TRBV27 and J usage is TRBJ2-1; D is perhaps TRBD2 (7 bases). The ends were cut back, 5 bases at V and 0 bases at J, with 14 bases in the middle. The CDR3 has 16 amino acids. Germline CDR1 MNHEY, CDR2 SMNVEV (reference sequence). CDR3: CASSGGGTFSYNEQFF. The DNA for the CDR3 is TGTGCCAGCAGTGGGGGAGGGACATTCTCCTACAATGAGCAGTTCTTC.

This clonotype has just a few counts. The rearrangement joins TRBV27 to TRBJ1-6, with D unclear. Trimming took off 5 bases at V and 9 bases at J, with 14 bases between the two ends. The germline V gene has CDR1 MNHEY and CDR2 SMNVEV (reference sequence). CDR3 length: 14 amino acids. CDR3: CASSPGGRASPLHF. CDR3 coding DNA: TGTGCCAGCAGTCCCGGAGGGAGGGCTTCACCCCTCCACTTT.

Ten or more counts support this clonotype. The gene calls are TRBV2 and TRBJ2-3; TRBD2 agrees at 9 bases. This CDR3 has 16 residues. CDR1 is SNHLY and CDR2 is FYNNEI in the germline V gene. The V and J ends lost 6 bases and 1 base, in that order; junction bases with no gene match: 8. This CDR3 is CASRAGLADRTDTQYF. DNA for the CDR3: TGTGCCAGCAGAGCGGGACTAGCAGACCGCACAGATACGCAGTATTTT.

At least ten counts were recorded for this clonotype. The rearrangement uses TRBV5-1 and TRBJ2-1, with 14 bases identical to TRBD2. Germline V gives CDR1 SGHRS, CDR2 YFSETQ. This CDR3 spans 16 amino acids. Trimming took 0 bases from V and 6 from J; bases not matched to a gene: 2. CDR3 coding DNA: TGCGCCAGCAGCTTGGACGGGACTAGCGGGAGCAATGAGCAGTTCTTC. This codes for CASSLDGTSGSNEQFF.

The CDR3 nucleotides read TGTGCCAGCAGACCCCCCAGTGCGGATGGGGCCAACGTCCTGACTTTC. This codes for CASRPPSADGANVLTF. The J gene is TRBJ2-6, the V gene TRBV25-1; unclear D gene. This CDR3 comprises 16 residues. The germline V gene has CDR1 MGHDK and CDR2 SYGVNS. Deletions cut 6 bases from V and 3 bases from J, with 15 bases between.

The chain has TRBV7-3 and TRBJ1-1; 10 nucleotides match TRBD1. The ends lost 5 bases at V and 5 bases at J; junction bases unmatched: 5. Germline-derived CDR1 and CDR2 are SGHTA and FQGTGA. This CDR3 comprises 14 residues. In DNA, the CDR3 is TGTGCCAGCAGCCGAGGACAGGGGGGTACTGAAGCTTTCTTT. This gives the protein CASSRGQGGTEAFF.

V usage is TRBV7-2 and J usage is TRBJ2-7, with D maybe TRBD1 (5 bases). The DNA end is more similar to TRBJ1-2, so the J call may be wrong. Germline V lookup: CDR1 SGHTA, CDR2 FQGNSA. The CDR3 covers 15 residues. This CDR3 reads CASSRQPGTDYGYTF. The DNA for the CDR3 is TGTGCCAGCAGCCGACAGCCCGGGACCGATTATGGCTACACCTTC.

This chain joins TRBV7-3 and TRBJ2-1, with a tentative D call TRBD1 (5 bases). With the DNA end fitting TRBJ2-7 better, the J assignment may be wrong. Germline loops: CDR1 SGHTA, CDR2 FQGTGA. CDR3 length: 12 residues. In DNA form, the CDR3 reads TGTGCCAGCAGCTCGTACACAGGAGAGCAGTACTTC. Its protein product is CASSSYTGEQYF.

J is TRBJ2-7 and V is TRBV25-1; perhaps TRBD1 as D (6 bases). This CDR3 is 14 amino acids long. Germline CDR1 reads MGHDK; CDR2 reads SYGVNS. V was pared by 7 bases and J by 2 bases, with 15 bases between. As DNA, the CDR3 is TGTGCCAGCACACACCACAGGGTTCCCTACGAGCAGTACTTC. Its translation is CASTHHRVPYEQYF.